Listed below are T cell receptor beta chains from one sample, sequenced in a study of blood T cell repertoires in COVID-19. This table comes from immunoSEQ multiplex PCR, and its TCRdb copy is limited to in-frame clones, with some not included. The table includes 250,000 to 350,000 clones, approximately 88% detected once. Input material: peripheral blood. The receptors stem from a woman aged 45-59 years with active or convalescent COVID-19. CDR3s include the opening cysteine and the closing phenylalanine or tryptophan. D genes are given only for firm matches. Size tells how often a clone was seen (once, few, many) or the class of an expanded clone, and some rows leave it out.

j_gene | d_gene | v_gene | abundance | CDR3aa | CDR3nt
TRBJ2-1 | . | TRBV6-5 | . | CASSLLNEQFF | TGTGCCAGCAGTCTACTAAATGAGCAGTTCTTC
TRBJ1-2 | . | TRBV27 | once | CASRWGQGNYGYTF | TGTGCCAGCAGGTGGGGTCAGGGGAACTATGGCTACACCTTC
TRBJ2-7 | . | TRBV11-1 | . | CASSLRLGHEQYF | TGTGCCAGCAGCTTACGTTTGGGGCACGAGCAGTACTTC
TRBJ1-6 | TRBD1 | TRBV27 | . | CASSEQGLSNSPLHF | TGTGCCAGCAGTGAACAGGGGCTGTCGAATTCACCCCTCCACTTT
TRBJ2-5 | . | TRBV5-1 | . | CASSQTGKQETQYF | TGCGCCAGCAGCCAAACAGGGAAACAAGAGACCCAGTACTTC
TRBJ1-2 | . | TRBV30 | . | CAWGREGFTTEGYTF | TGTGCCTGGGGGAGGGAAGGGTTCACAACGGAAGGCTACACCTTC
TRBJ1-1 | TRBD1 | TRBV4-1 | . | CASSPPGQQIEAFF | TGCGCCAGCAGCCCCCCGGGACAGCAAATTGAAGCTTTCTTT
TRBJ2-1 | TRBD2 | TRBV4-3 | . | CASSPHGLAGGLGNEQFF | TGCGCCAGCAGCCCGCATGGACTAGCGGGAGGCCTAGGCAATGAGCAGTTCTTC
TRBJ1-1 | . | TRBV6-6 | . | CASSTDSSEAFF | TGTGCCAGCAGTACCGACAGTTCTGAAGCTTTCTTT
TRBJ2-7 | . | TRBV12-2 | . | CASRFQKSGTSFNRRHYEQYF | TGTGCAAGTCGTTTCCAAAAATCCGGGACTAGCTTCAACCGGAGACACTACGAGCAGTACTTC